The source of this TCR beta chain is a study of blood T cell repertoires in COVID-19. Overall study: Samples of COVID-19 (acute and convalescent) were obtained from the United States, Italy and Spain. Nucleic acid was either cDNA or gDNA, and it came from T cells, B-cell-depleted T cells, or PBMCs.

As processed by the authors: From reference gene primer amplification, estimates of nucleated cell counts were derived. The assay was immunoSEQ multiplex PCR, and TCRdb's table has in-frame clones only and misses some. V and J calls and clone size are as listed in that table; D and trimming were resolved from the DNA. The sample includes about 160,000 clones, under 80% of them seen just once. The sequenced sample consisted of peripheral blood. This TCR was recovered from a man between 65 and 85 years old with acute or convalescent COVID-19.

The CDR3 region is CASSYGVLGEKLFF. The CDR3 DNA follows: TGTGCCAGCAGTTACGGGGTTCTCGGTGAAAAACTGTTTTTT. The V and J genes are TRBV28 and TRBJ1-4; the D is unclear. The CDR3 consists of 14 residues. V gave up 4 bases and J gave up 7 bases, with 13 bases separating them. Germline lookup yields CDR1 MDHEN and CDR2 SYDVKM.